This T cell receptor beta chain emerged from a study of T cells in Graves' hyperthyroidism and ophthalmopathy (dated by TCRdb to between 2017 and 2020). In terms of the full investigation: Peripheral blood was sampled at the time of initial diagnosis, prior to any treatment. To identify distinguishing TCR V-J signatures, a discovery cohort of 100 patients was used, comprising 40 to 45 with Graves' ophthalmopathy and some 60 with stable Graves' hyperthyroidism. Prospective prediction of ophthalmopathy was tested in an independent validation cohort of 18 to 20 hyperthyroidism patients and 17 patients who later progressed to ophthalmopathy. The 75 to 100 discovery patients were randomly split 7:3 into training and test sets. In addition, the study compared T-cell repertoires in thyroid tissue and in blood from about 6 Graves' hyperthyroidism patients. Following sampling, methimazole starting at 30 mg daily was given to hyperthyroidism patients, and high-dose intravenous methylprednisolone was given to ophthalmopathy patients. TCR Vbeta CDR3 sequencing of some 140 peripheral blood samples (about 45 ophthalmopathy, some 75 hyperthyroidism and some 17 progressor patients) is reported in the paper.

The CDR3 goes from the cysteine to the phenylalanine over 15 residues. Solely the CDR3 DNA is kept, with 45 bases framed from the first base. The germline V gene yields SGHRS for CDR1 and YFSETQ for CDR2. A distance of 14 bases separates the germline ends of V and J, which lose 5 bases and 0 bases respectively. The TCR beta CDR3 regions were amplified from the RNA transcripts. The TCR CDR3 was subjected to a first round of RT-PCR using the HTBI primer set and the Qiagen OneStep RT-PCR kit. Libraries were constructed in a second round of multiplex PCR, after which size selection and purification were carried out. Libraries were sequenced paired-end with 100 bp reads on an Illumina HiSeq2000. Per the source publication's procedure: SOAPnuke was used to process the raw data, throwing out any read that contained adapters or uncalled bases, had a mean Phred below 15, or lacked an exact constant-primer or identifier match. High-quality paired reads were merged using COPE v1.2.5, and each unique nucleotide sequence was defined as a clonotype. Clonotypes were aligned to IMGT TRBV, TRBD and TRBJ reference segments using MiTCR v1.1. The analysis was restricted to V-J combinations with a frequency above 0.0001, which together covered roughly 99% of the repertoires. The TCS score was defined as the ratio of F50 (clonal expansion) to E x V (chaos), calculated using BLOSUM62-based TCRdist between CDR3 peptides within each V-J. Welch's t-statistics and random forest reduced around 520 V-J features to fewer than 15, which were used in a naive Bayes classifier (R e1071). TCRdb reanalyzed the raw reads on its own, using fastp at Q25 for trimming and MiXCR for clone calling, and kept in-frame beta chains. Rows with one shared CDR3 protein collapse into an entry with the most common genes and DNA. None of the V and J calls come from the authors' own analysis; TCRdb made them. The sample profile shows some 500,000 distinct CDR3 sequences; around 22% of them were found once. The top ten clonotypes cover 11% of the sample.

Ophthalmopathy patients had moderately to severely active disease, Clinical Activity Score of at least 3, NOSPECS grade of at least 4, and duration under 3 months. Any patient with an uncontrolled infection, another autoimmune disease, pregnancy or lactation was excluded. Diagnoses were based on clinical symptoms, serum thyroxine and TRAb, thyroid ultrasound and orbital computed tomography. PBMCs were separated from about 10 ml of fresh peripheral blood using Ficoll-Paque density gradient centrifugation. Trizol reagent was used to extract total RNA, and RNA quality was then checked on an Agilent 2100 Bioanalyzer. Findings and caveats that apply to the study as a whole: A model built on a 13 V-J signature distinguished ophthalmopathy from stable hyperthyroidism, reaching 85% to 90% sensitivity and 81% to 83% specificity in cross-validation and 80%/75% in testing. Most expanded thyroid clonotypes (frequency above 0.001) were also detected in blood, a finding suggesting that blood repertoires may reflect thyroid immune responses. In validation, progression to ophthalmopathy was predicted by the model with around 71% sensitivity and roughly 76% specificity, a median of approximately 6.5 months before onset. No statistical method was used to fix the sample size in advance, and group allocation was not hidden from the investigators.

Note on this clonotype: Its specific antigen is unknown. No base quality values were provided; no much bigger clone lies one nucleotide off.

Sequenced input: blood. The clonotype was recovered from a woman in her 30s with Graves' ophthalmopathy. This receptor chain uses TRBV5-1 and TRBJ1-2, with TRBD1 tentatively as D gene (5 bases match). Read as DNA, the sequence is TGCGCCAGCAGATCTAGGGACGGTTCTAACTATGGCTACACCTTC. It specifies CASRSRDGSNYGYTF.